This TCR beta chain was recorded in a study of blood T cells in healthy people across ages. Together with a sample-barcoded 5' primer, a J-beta primer mix was included in a second PCR lasting about 7 to 12 cycles. TCRdb analysed the 5' RACE reads with MiXCR anew, one entry per CDR3 protein. There are 1.5 million to 2 million distinct CDR3 sequences in the sample; about 49% occur only once, and roughly 2.1% lies in the top ten. Sequencing was carried out using blood. The clonotype was recovered from a woman aged 35 to 49 in good health.

The CDR3 nucleotides read TGTGCCAGCAAGCAGGACAGCACAGATACGCAGTATTTT. Translated: CASKQDSTDTQYF. The rearrangement uses TRBV27 and TRBJ2-3; no clear D. CDR1 and CDR2 (germline): MNHEY, SMNVEV (reference sequence). The V end was cut by 7 bases, the J end by 0 bases, with 8 bases between. CDR3 size: 13 residues.